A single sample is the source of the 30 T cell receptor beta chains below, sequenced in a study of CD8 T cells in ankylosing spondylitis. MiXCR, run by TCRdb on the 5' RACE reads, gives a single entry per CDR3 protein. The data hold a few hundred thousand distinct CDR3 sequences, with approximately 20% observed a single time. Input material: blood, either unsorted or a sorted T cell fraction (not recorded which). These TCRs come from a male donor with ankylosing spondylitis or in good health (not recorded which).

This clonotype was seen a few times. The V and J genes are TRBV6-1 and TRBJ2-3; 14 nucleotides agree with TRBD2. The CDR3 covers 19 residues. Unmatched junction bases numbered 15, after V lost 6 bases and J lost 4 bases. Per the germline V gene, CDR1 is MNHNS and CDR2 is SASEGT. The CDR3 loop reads CASSPGLAGANPRSDTQYF. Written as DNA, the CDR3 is TGTGCCAGCAGCCCGGGACTAGCGGGGGCGAACCCGAGGTCAGATACGCAGTATTTT.

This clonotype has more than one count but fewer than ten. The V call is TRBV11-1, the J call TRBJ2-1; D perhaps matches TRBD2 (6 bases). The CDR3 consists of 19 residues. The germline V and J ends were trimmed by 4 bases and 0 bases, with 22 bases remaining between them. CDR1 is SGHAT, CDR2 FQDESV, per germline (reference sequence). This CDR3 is CASSSNRDSITASYNEQFF. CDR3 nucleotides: TGTGCCAGCAGCTCCAACCGGGACTCCATCACGGCCTCCTACAATGAGCAGTTCTTC. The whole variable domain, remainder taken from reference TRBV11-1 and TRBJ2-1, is EAEVAQSPRYKITEKSQAVAFWCDPISGHATLYWYRQILGQGPELLVQFQDESVVDDSQLPKDRFSAERLKGVDSTLKIQPAELGDSAMYLCASSSNRDSITASYNEQFFGPGTRLTVL.

CDR3 amino acids: CASSHLQGTTDTQYF. CDR3 nucleotides: TGCGCCAGCAGCCATTTACAGGGGACAACAGATACGCAGTATTTT. The rearrangement uses TRBV4-1 and TRBJ2-3, with TRBD1 matching 7 bases. Per germline, CDR1 MGHRA and CDR2 YSYEKL. The V and J ends lost 3 bases and 3 bases, in that order; junction bases with no gene match: 6. This CDR3 has 15 residues.

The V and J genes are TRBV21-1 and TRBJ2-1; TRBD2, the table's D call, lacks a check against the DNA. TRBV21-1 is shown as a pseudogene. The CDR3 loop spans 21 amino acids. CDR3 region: CASSKAVPLAGGRSSYNEQFF. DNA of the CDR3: TGTGCCAGCAGCAAAGCGGTCCCACTAGCGGGGGGCCGAAGCTCCTACAATGAGCAGTTCTTC.

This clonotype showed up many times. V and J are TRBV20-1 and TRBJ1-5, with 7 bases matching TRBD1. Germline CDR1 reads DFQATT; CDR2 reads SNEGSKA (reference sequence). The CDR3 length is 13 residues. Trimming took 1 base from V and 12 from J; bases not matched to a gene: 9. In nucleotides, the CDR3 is TGCAGTGCTAGAGCAAACAGGGGTTTCCACCAGCATTTT. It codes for CSARANRGFHQHF.

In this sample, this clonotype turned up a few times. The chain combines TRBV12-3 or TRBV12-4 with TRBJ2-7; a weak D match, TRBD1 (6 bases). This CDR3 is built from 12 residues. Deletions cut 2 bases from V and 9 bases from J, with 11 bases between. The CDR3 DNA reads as TGTGCCAGCAGTTTATGGGGGCAGGGGCAGTACTTC. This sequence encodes CASSLWGQGQYF.

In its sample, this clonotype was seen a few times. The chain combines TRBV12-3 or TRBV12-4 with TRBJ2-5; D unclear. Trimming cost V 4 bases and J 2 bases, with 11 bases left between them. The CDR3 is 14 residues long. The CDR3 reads CASSYPGVQETQYF. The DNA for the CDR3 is TGTGCCAGCAGTTACCCTGGGGTGCAAGAGACCCAGTACTTC.

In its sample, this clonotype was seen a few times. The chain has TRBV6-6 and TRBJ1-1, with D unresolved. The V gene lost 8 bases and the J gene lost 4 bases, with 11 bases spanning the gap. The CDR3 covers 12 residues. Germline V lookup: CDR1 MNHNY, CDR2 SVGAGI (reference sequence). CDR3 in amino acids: CASRAGSTEAFF. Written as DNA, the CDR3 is TGTGCCAGCCGGGCCGGGTCCACTGAAGCTTTCTTT.

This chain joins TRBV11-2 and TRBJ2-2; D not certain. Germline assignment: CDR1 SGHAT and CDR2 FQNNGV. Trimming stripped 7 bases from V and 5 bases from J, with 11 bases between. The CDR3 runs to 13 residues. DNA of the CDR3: TGTGCCAGCACCTCGGGTGGGACCGGGGAGCTGTTTTTT. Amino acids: CASTSGGTGELFF.

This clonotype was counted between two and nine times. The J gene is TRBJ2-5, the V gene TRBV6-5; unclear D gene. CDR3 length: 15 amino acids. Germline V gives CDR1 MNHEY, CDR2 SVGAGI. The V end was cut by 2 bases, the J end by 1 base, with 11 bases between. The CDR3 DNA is TGTGCCAGCAGTTACGTCGCGAGAACCCAAGAGACCCAGTACTTC. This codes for CASSYVARTQETQYF.

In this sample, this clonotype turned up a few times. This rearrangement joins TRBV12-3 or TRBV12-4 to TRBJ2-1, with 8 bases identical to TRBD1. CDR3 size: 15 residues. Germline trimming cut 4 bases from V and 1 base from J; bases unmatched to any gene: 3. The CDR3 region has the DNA TGTGCCAGCAGTTGGACAGGGCCATCCTACAATGAGCAGTTCTTC. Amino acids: CASSWTGPSYNEQFF.

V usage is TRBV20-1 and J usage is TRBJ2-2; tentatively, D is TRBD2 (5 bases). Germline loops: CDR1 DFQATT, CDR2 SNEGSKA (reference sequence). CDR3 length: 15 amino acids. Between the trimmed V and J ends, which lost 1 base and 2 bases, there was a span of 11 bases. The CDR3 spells CSARASRANTGELFF. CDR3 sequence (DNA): TGCAGTGCTAGAGCTTCGCGGGCCAACACCGGGGAGCTGTTTTTT.

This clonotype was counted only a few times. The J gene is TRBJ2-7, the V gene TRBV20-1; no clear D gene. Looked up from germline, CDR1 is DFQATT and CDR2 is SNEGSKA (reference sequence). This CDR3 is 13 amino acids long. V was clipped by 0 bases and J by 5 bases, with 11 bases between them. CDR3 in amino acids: CSARETVVHEQYF. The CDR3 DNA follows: TGCAGTGCTAGAGAGACTGTAGTCCACGAGCAGTACTTC.

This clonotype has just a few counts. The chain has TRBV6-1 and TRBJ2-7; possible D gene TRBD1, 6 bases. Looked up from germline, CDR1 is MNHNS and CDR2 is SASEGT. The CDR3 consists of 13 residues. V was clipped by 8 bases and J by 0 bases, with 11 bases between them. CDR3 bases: TGTGCCAGCCCGGACAGTACCTCCTACGAGCAGTACTTC. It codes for CASPDSTSYEQYF.

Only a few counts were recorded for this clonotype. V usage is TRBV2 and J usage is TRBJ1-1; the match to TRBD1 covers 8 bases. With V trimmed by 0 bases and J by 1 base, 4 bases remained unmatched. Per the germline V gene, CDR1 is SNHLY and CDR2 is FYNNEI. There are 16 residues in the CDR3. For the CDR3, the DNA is TGTGCCAGCAGTGAAGCTACCAGGGGGCGGAACACTGAAGCTTTCTTT. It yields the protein CASSEATRGRNTEAFF.

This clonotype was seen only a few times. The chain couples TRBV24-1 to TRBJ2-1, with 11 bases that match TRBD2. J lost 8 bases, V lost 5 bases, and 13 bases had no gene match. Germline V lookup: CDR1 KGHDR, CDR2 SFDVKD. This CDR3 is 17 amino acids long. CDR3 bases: TGTGCCACCAGTGGGGCTAGCGGGGGGCCTTACAGGGATGAGCAGTTCTTC. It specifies CATSGASGGPYRDEQFF.

The CDR3 coding sequence is TGTGCCATCAGTGAGTCGGCGACTAGCGGGTACGAGCAGTACTTC. Amino acids: CAISESATSGYEQYF. This rearrangement joins TRBV10-3 to TRBJ2-7, with 10 bases fitting TRBD2. The CDR3 extends over 15 amino acids. V shed 0 bases, J shed 4 bases, and the junction held 3 bases outside the gene matches. Germline V gene lookup returns CDR1 ENHRY and CDR2 SYGVKD.

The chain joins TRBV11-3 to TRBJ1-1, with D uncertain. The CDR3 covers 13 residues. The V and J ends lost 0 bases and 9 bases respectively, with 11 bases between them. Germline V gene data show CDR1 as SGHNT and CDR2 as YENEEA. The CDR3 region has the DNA TGTGCCAGCAGCTTAGACTACGGAAACAAAGCTTTCTTT. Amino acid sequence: CASSLDYGNKAFF.

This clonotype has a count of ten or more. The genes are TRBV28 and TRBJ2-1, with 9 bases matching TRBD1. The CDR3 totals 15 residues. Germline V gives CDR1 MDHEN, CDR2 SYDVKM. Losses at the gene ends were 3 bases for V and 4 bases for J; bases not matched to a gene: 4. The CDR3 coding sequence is TGTGCCAGCAGTTTCCCGGGACAGGGATACAATGAGCAGTTCTTC. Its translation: CASSFPGQGYNEQFF.

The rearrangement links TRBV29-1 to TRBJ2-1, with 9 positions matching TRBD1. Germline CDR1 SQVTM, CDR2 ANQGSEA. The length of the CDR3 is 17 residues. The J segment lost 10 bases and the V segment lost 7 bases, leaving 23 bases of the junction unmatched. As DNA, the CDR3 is TGCAGCGCGACGACACAGGGGGCGCAGGCTCGTGAAGAGGAGCAGTTCTTC. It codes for CSATTQGAQAREEEQFF.

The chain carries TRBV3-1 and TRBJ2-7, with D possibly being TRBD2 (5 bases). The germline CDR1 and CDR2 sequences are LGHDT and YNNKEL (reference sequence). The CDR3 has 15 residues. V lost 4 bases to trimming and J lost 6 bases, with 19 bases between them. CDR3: CASSPQLGSIFEQYF. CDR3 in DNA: TGTGCCAGCAGCCCGCAACTAGGAAGTATTTTCGAGCAGTACTTC.

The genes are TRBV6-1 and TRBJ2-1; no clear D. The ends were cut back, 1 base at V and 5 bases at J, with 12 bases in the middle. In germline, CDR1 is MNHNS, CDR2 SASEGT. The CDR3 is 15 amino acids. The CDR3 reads CASSEVESRDNEQFF. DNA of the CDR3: TGTGCCAGCAGTGAAGTCGAATCGAGAGACAATGAGCAGTTCTTC.

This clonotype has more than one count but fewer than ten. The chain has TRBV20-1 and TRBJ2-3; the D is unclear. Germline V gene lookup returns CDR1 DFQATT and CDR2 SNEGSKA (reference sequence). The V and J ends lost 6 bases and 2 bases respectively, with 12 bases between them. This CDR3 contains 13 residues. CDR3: CSAARPYTDTQYF. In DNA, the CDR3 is TGCAGTGCAGCGAGACCCTACACAGATACGCAGTATTTT.

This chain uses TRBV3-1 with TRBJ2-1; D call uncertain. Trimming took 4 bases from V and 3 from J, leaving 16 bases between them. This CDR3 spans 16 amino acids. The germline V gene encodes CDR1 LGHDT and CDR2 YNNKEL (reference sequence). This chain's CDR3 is CASSLPDGNHYNEQFF. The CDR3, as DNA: TGTGCCAGCAGCCTACCGGACGGAAACCACTACAATGAGCAGTTCTTC.

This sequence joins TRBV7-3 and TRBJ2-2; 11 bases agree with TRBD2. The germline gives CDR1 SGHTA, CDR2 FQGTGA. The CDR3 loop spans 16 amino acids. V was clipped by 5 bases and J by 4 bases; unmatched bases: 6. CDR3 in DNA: TGTGCCAGCAGCCCCGGGACTAGCGGTAGCACCGGGGAGCTGTTTTTT. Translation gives CASSPGTSGSTGELFF.

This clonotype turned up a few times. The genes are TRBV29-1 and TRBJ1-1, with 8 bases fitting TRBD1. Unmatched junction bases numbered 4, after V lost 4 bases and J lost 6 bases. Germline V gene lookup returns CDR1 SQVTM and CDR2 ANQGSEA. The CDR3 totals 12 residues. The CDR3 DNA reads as TGCAGCGTTGGGACAGGGATGCCTGAAGCTTTCTTT. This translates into CSVGTGMPEAFF.

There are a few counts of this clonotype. DNA of the CDR3: TGTGCCAGCAGCCAAGACAGCGGGCCGAGATACGAGCAGTACTTC. Translating it yields CASSQDSGPRYEQYF. The chain carries TRBV7-8 and TRBJ2-7, with a possible D match to TRBD2 (6 bases). The CDR3 extends over 15 amino acids. Per germline, CDR1 SGHVS and CDR2 FQNEAQ. The V gene lost 5 bases and the J gene lost 4 bases, with 18 bases spanning the gap.

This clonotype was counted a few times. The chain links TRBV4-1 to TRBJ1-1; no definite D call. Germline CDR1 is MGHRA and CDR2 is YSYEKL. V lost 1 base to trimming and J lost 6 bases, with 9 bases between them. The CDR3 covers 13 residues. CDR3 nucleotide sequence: TGCGCCAGCAGCCAAGGGTATTCAGCTGAAGCTTTCTTT. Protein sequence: CASSQGYSAEAFF.

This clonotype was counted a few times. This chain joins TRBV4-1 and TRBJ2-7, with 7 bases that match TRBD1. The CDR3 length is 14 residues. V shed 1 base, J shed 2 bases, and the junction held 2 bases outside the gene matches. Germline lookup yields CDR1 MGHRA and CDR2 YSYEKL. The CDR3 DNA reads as TGCGCCAGCAGCCAAGCTACAGGGGCCTACGAGCAGTACTTC. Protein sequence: CASSQATGAYEQYF.

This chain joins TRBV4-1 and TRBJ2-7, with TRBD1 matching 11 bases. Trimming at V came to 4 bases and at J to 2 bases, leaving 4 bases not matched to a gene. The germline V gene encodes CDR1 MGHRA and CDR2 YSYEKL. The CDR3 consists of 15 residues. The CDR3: CASSLPGQGAYEQYF. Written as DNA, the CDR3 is TGCGCCAGCAGCCTACCGGGACAGGGGGCCTACGAGCAGTACTTC.